The present entry profiles one TCR beta chain with its context. Antigen specificity is unknown. This entry comes from a study of cytomegalovirus exposure and HLA in healthy donors. Overall study results and limits: It was reported that the classifier diagnosed cytomegalovirus status with high specificity and sensitivity in both the original and validation cohorts.

From germline, CDR1 is MDHEN and CDR2 SYDVKM. V lost 3 bases and J lost 3, with 12 bases in between. The CDR3 is 15 residues long. Using immunoSEQ multiplex PCR, the repertoire was profiled, and TCRdb retains in-frame clones only, with some absent. The sample includes 250,000 to 350,000 clones, roughly 90% seen only once; the top ten take roughly 0.93%. The receptor's source is a woman aged 18-35 years in good health and CMV-seronegative. V gene TRBV28 combines with J gene TRBJ2-1; a weak D match, TRBD2 (6 bases). The sequenced sample consisted of PBMCs. The CDR3 DNA reads as TGTGCCAGCAGTTTGGCCGGGAGTATCTACAATGAGCAGTTCTTC. This gives the protein CASSLAGSIYNEQFF. The full variable domain, in which reference TRBV28 and TRBJ2-1 provide the parts outside the CDR3, is DVKVTQSSRYLVKRTGEKVFLECVQDMDHENMFWYRQDPGLGLRLIYFSYDVKMKEKGDIPEGYSVSREKKERFSLILESASTNQTSMYLCASSLAGSIYNEQFFGPGTRLTVL.